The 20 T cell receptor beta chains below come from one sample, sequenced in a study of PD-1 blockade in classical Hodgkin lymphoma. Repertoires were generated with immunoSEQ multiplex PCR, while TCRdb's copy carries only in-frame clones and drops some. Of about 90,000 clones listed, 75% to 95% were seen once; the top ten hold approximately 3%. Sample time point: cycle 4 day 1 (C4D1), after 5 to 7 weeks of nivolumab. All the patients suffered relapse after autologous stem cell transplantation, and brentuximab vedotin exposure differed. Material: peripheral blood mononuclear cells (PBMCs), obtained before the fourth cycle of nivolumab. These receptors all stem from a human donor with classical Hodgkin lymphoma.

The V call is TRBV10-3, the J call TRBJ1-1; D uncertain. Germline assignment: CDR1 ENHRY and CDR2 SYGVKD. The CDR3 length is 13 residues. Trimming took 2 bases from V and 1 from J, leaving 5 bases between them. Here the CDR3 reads CAISEGWNTEAFF. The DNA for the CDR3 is TGTGCCATCAGTGAGGGGTGGAACACTGAAGCTTTCTTT.

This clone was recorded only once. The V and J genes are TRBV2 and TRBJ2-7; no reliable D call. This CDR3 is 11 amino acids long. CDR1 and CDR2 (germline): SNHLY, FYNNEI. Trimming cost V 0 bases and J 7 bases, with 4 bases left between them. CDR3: CASSEAWEQYF. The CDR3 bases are TGTGCCAGCAGTGAAGCGTGGGAGCAGTACTTC.

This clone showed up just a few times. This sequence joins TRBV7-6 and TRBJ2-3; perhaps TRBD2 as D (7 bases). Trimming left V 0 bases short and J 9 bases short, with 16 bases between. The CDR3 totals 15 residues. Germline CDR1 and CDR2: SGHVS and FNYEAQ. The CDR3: CASSLAPGAGATQYF. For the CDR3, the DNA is TGTGCCAGCAGCTTAGCCCCCGGGGCGGGGGCAACGCAGTATTTT.

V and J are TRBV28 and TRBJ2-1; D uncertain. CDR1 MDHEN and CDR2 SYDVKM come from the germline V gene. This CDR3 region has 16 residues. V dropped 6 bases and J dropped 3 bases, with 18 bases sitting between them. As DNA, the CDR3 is TGTGCCAGCAGGGACCCGGGCGTCTTACTCTACAATGAGCAGTTCTTC. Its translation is CASRDPGVLLYNEQFF.

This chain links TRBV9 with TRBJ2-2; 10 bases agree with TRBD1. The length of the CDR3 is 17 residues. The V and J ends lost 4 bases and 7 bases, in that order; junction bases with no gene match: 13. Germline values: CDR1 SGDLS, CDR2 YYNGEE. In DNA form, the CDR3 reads TGTGCCAGCAGCTCGTACTCTGGGACAGGGGTCAGCGGGGAGCTGTTTTTT. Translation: CASSSYSGTGVSGELFF.

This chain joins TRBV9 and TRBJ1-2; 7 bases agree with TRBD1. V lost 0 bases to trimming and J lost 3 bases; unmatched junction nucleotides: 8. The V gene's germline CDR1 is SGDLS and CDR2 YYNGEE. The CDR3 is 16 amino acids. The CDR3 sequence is CASSVDLQGRDYGYTF. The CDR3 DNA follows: TGTGCCAGCAGCGTAGATTTACAGGGGAGGGACTATGGCTACACCTTC.

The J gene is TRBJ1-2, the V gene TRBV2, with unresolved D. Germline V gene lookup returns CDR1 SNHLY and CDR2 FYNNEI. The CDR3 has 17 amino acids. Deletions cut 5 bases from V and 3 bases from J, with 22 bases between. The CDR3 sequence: CASSRTPPRQGHYGYTF. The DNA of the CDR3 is TGTGCCAGCAGTAGAACCCCCCCTCGCCAAGGTCACTATGGCTACACCTTC.

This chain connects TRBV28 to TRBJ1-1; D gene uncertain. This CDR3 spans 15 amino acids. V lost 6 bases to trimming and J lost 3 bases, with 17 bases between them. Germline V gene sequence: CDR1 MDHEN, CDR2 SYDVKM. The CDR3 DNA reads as TGTGCCAGCAGCCCACCCTCTGGACGGGACACTGAAGCTTTCTTT. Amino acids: CASSPPSGRDTEAFF.

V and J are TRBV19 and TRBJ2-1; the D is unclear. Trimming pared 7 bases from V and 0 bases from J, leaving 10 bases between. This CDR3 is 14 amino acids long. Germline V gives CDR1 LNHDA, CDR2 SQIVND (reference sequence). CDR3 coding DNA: TGTGCCAGTAACCCGGGCAGCTCCTACAATGAGCAGTTCTTC. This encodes CASNPGSSYNEQFF.

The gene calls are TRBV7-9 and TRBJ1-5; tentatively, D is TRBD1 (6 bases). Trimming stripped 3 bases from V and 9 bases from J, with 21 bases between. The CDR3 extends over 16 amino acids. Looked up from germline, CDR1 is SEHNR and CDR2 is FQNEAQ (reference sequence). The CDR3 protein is CASSFASLQGFSPQHF. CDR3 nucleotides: TGTGCCAGCAGCTTTGCCAGTTTACAGGGATTTTCGCCCCAGCATTTT.

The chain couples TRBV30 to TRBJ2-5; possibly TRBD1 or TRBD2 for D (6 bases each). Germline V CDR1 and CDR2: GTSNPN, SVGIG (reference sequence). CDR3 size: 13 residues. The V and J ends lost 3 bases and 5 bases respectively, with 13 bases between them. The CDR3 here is CAWSDLGGETQYF. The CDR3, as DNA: TGTGCCTGGAGCGACCTGGGGGGCGAGACCCAGTACTTC.

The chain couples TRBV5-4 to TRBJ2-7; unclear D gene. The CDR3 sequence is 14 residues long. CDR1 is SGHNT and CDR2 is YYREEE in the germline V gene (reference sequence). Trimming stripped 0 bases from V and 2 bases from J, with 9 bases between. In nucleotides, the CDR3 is TGTGCCAGCAGCTTGGGCCAGGTCCCCTACGAGCAGTACTTC. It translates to CASSLGQVPYEQYF.

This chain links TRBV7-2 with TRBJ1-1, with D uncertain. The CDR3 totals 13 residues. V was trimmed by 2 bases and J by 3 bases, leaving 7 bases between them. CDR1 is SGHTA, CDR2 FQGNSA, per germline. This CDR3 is CASSLSEDTEAFF. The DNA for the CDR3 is TGTGCCAGCAGCTTAAGTGAGGACACTGAAGCTTTCTTT.

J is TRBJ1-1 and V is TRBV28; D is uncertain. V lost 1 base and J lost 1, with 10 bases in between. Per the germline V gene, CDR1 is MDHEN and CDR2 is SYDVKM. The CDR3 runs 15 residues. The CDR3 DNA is TGTGCCAGCAGTTTATATACAGCCACGAACACTGAAGCTTTCTTT. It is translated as CASSLYTATNTEAFF.

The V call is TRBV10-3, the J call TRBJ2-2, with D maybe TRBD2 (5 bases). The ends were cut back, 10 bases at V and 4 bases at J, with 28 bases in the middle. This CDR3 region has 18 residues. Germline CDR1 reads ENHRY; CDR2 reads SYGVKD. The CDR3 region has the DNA TGTGCCACCATTGCTAGCCTTTTGACTCAAGGAAGCACCGGGGAGCTGTTTTTT. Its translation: CATIASLLTQGSTGELFF.

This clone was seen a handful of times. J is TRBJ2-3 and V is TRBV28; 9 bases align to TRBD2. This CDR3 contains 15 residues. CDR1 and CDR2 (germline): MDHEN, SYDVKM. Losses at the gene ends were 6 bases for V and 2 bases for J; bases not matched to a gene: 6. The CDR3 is CASSKLAGYTDTQYF. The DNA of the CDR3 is TGTGCCAGCAGCAAACTAGCGGGTTACACAGATACGCAGTATTTT.

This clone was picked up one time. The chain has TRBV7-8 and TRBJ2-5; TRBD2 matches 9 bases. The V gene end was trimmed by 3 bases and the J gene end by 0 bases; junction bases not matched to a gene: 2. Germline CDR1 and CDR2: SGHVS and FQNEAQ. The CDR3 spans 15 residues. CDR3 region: CASSFLAGNQETQYF. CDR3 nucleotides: TGTGCCAGCAGCTTCCTAGCGGGGAACCAAGAGACCCAGTACTTC.

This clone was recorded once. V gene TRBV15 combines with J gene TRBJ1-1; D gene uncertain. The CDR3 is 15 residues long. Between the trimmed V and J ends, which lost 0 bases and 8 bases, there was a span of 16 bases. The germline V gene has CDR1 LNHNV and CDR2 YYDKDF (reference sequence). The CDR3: CATSREFEGSGEAFF. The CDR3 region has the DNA TGTGCCACCAGCAGAGAATTCGAAGGGTCCGGCGAAGCTTTCTTT.

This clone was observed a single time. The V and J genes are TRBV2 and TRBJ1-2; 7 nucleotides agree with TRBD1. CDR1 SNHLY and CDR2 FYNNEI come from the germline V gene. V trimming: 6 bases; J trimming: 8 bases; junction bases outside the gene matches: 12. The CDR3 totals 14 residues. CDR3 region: CASSPGQKNQGYTF. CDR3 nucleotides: TGTGCCAGCAGCCCGGGACAGAAAAACCAGGGCTACACCTTC.

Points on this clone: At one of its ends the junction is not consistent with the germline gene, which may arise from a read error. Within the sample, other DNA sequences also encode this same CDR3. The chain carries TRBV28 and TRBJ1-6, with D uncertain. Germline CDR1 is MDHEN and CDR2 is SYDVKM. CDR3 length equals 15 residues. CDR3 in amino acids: CASSPSPNPNSPLHF. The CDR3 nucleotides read TGTGCTAGCAGTCCCTCCCCGAACCCTAATTCACCCCTCCACTTT. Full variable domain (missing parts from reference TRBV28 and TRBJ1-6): DVKVTQSSRYLVKRTGEKVFLECVQDMDHENMFWYRQDPGLGLRLIYFSYDVKMKEKGDIPEGYSVSREKKERFSLILESASTNQTSMYLCASSPSPNPNSPLHFGNGTRLTVT.